This T cell receptor (beta chain) was documented in a study of Graves' ophthalmopathy and Graves' hyperthyroidism. Broader study findings: A majority of expanded thyroid clonotypes exceeding 0.001 frequency were likewise present in blood.

The CDR3 consists of 12 residues. The V gene's germline CDR1 is MDHEN and CDR2 SYDVKM. Trimming left V 6 bases short and J 1 base short, with 6 bases between. Amplification targeted the TCR beta CDR3 regions, with RNA transcripts as the source material. The first round was an RT-PCR with HTBI primers, and the second round was a multiplex PCR. TCRdb reanalysed the multiplex PCR reads using MiXCR and keeps one entry per CDR3 protein. Counted here are roughly 380,000 distinct CDR3 sequences, about 16% occurring once; the ten biggest clones make up 5.5% to 8%. This clonotype occurred many times. The antigen is unknown. Patients were diagnosed from clinical symptoms, serum thyroxine, TRAb, thyroid ultrasound and orbital computed tomography. What supplied the PBMCs was 7.5 to 10 ml of fresh peripheral blood.

The sequenced material came from peripheral blood. The clonotype comes from a woman between 18 and 29 years old with stable Graves' hyperthyroidism. The chain combines TRBV28 with TRBJ1-1, with D hard to call. The DNA for the CDR3 is TGTGCCAGCAGAACACAGAACACTGAAGCTTTCTTT. Protein product: CASRTQNTEAFF.